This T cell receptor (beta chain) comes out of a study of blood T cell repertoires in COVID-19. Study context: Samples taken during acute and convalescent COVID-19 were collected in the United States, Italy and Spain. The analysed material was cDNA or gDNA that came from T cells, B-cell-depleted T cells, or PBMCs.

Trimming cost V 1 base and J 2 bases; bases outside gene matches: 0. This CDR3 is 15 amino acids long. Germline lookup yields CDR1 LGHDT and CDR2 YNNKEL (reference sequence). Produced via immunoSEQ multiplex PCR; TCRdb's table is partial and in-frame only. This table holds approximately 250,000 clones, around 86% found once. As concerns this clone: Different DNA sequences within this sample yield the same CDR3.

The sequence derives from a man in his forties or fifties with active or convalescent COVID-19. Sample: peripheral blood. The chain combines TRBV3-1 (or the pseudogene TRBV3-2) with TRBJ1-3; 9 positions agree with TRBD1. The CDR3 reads CASSQGQGAGNTIYF. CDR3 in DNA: TGTGCCAGCAGCCAAGGACAGGGGGCTGGAAACACCATATATTTT.